The clone carrying this T cell receptor beta chain was detected only once. Trimming removed 5 bases from V and 3 bases from J; junction bases left unmatched: 4. CDR1 is SGDLS, CDR2 YYNGEE, per germline. The CDR3 totals 14 residues. Produced via immunoSEQ multiplex PCR; TCRdb's table is partial and in-frame only. This table holds over 200,000 clones, around nine tenths found once. This entry is derived from a study of blood T cell repertoires in COVID-19. At the level of the study: In each case, the material was cDNA or gDNA derived from T cells, B-cell-depleted T cells, or PBMCs.

The receptor was derived from a man between 60 and 70 years old who had recovered from COVID-19. V is TRBV9 and J is TRBJ1-4; 7 positions match TRBD1. The specimen sequenced was peripheral blood. CDR3 sequence reads: CASSPGQANEKLFF. Written as DNA, the CDR3 is TGTGCCAGCAGTCCAGGACAGGCTAATGAAAAACTGTTTTTT.